This is a list of T cell receptor beta chains from one sample in a study of blood T cell repertoires in COVID-19. This table comes from immunoSEQ multiplex PCR, and its TCRdb copy is limited to in-frame clones, with some not included. The sample has 100,000 to 150,000 clones; 75% to 85% are singletons. The sequencing sample was made of peripheral blood. Receptors were obtained from a man aged 35-49 years with active or convalescent COVID-19. CDR3s include the opening cysteine and the closing phenylalanine or tryptophan. Each record gives: clone size, D gene, J gene, V gene, CDR3 protein, CDR3 DNA. A D gene is named only where the DNA matches it firmly. Clone size is shown for a subset of rows, as once, few, many or a class of expanded clone.

NA TRBD1 TRBJ1-5 TRBV15 CATSRGGQGRLISNQPQHF TGTGCCACCAGCAGAGGGGGACAGGGAAGACTTATTAGCAATCAGCCCCAGCATTTT
NA NA TRBJ2-1 TRBV20-1 CSALLANEQFF TGCAGTGCTCTACTAGCCAATGAGCAGTTCTTC
NA TRBD1 TRBJ1-4 TRBV19 CASRGQRSVMGEKLFF TGTGCCAGTAGGGGACAGCGGTCGGTTATGGGCGAAAAACTGTTTTTT
NA NA TRBJ1-2 TRBV11-2 CASSSVSGMGTYGYTF TGTGCCAGCAGCTCGGTTAGCGGGATGGGGACATACGGCTACACCTTC
NA NA TRBJ1-1 TRBV7-9 CASRQMNTEAFF TGTGCCAGCAGGCAGATGAACACTGAAGCTTTCTTT
NA NA TRBJ2-1 TRBV19 CASSTQVLPNEQFF TGTGCCAGTAGTACTCAGGTCCTCCCCAATGAGCAGTTCTTC
few TRBD2 TRBJ2-4 TRBV28 CASLASGNLSPNIQYF TGTGCCAGCCTCGCTAGCGGCAATCTCTCGCCAAACATTCAGTACTTC
NA NA TRBJ1-2 TRBV18 CASSPSEREYSGYTF TGTGCCAGCTCACCTAGCGAGAGGGAATATTCGGGCTACACCTTC
NA TRBD1 TRBJ1-1 TRBV29-1 CSATGTGNTEAFF TGCAGCGCTACCGGGACAGGGAACACTGAAGCTTTCTTT
NA TRBD1 TRBJ2-6 TRBV9 CASSVAPTGGSGANVLTF TGTGCCAGCAGCGTAGCCCCGACAGGGGGATCTGGGGCCAACGTCCTGACTTTC
NA NA TRBJ1-1 TRBV10-3 CAISDRDGTEAFF TGTGCCATCAGTGACAGGGATGGCACTGAAGCTTTCTTT
once NA TRBJ1-1 TRBV12-3/TRBV12-4 CASSVGGDYAFF TGTGCCAGCAGTGTGGGGGGTGATTATGCTTTCTTT
few NA TRBJ1-5 TRBV19 CASSIATQGNQPQHF TGTGCCAGTAGTATCGCCACCCAGGGTAATCAGCCCCAGCATTTT
NA NA TRBJ2-5 TRBV2 CASRADSQETQYF TGTGCCAGCAGGGCGGACAGTCAAGAGACCCAGTACTTC
NA NA TRBJ2-2 TRBV3-1/TRBV3-2 CASTDGGTGELFF TGTGCCAGCACGGACGGAGGCACCGGGGAGCTGTTTTTT
few TRBD1 TRBJ1-5 TRBV7-2 CASRPTGVGQPQHF TGTGCCAGCAGACCGACAGGGGTGGGGCAGCCCCAGCATTTT
NA NA TRBJ2-7 TRBV27 CASSQRRTEQYF TGTGCCAGCAGTCAGCGACGCACCGAGCAGTACTTC
NA NA TRBJ1-5 TRBV4-2 CASSQDSGSNQPQHF TGTGCCAGCAGCCAAGATTCGGGTAGCAATCAGCCCCAGCATTTT
NA NA TRBJ2-7 TRBV5-1 CASSLGFAGNYEQYF TGCGCCAGCAGCTTGGGTTTTGCAGGGAACTACGAGCAGTACTTC
once NA TRBJ1-1 TRBV19 CASSTRSPAEAFF TGTGCCAGTAGTACCAGGTCCCCCGCTGAAGCTTTCTTT